Presented here are 27 T cell receptor beta chains from one specimen sequenced in a study of cytomegalovirus exposure and HLA in healthy donors. The PCR was carried out with 60 Vbeta primers and 13 Jbeta primers. Assay used: immunoSEQ multiplex PCR; TCRdb lists only in-frame clones, some missing. The data hold some 200,000 clones, with around 81% observed a single time. Sequencing input: PBMCs. Receptors originate from a woman aged 25 to 45 in good health and CMV-seronegative.

This clone was counted once. The genes are TRBV2 and TRBJ2-7; 13 nucleotides align to TRBD2. The length of the CDR3 is 16 residues. Germline values: CDR1 SNHLY, CDR2 FYNNEI. After removal of 1 base from V and 2 bases from J, the junction contained 2 bases not matched to a gene. The CDR3 region has the DNA TGTGCCAGCAGTGAAGGCACTAGCGGGGGGGCCTACGAGCAGTACTTC. Encoded protein: CASSEGTSGGAYEQYF.

The J gene is TRBJ1-6, the V gene TRBV6-5; unclear D gene. V lost 2 bases and J lost 6, with 11 bases in between. This CDR3 spans 15 amino acids. CDR1 MNHEY and CDR2 SVGAGI come from the germline V gene. The CDR3 DNA follows: TGTGCCAGCAGTTACGGAGGAACACTTAATTCACCCCTCCACTTT. This translates into CASSYGGTLNSPLHF.

The chain employs TRBV29-1 and TRBJ2-7, with TRBD1 matching 10 bases. CDR1 and CDR2 from the germline V gene are SQVTM and ANQGSEA. V shed 7 bases, J shed 3 bases, and the junction held 6 bases outside the gene matches. The CDR3 runs to 13 residues. CDR3 in DNA: TGCAGCGCCCGCCGGGACAGGGGCTACGAGCAGTACTTC. It yields the protein CSARRDRGYEQYF.

The rearrangement uses TRBV11-2 and TRBJ2-5, with a tentative D call TRBD2 (7 bases). This CDR3 is built from 15 residues. Germline lookup yields CDR1 SGHAT and CDR2 FQNNGV. V gave up 0 bases and J gave up 5 bases, with 13 bases separating them. As DNA, the CDR3 is TGTGCCAGCAGCTTAGATCTACGGGGGGCCGAGACCCAGTACTTC. The encoded protein is CASSLDLRGAETQYF. The variable domain in full, completed from reference TRBV11-2 and TRBJ2-5, reads EAGVAQSPRYKIIEKRQSVAFWCNPISGHATLYWYQQILGQGPKLLIQFQNNGVVDDSQLPKDRFSAERLKGVDSTLKIQPAKLEDSAVYLCASSLDLRGAETQYFGPGTRLLVL.

The chain carries TRBV15 and TRBJ2-5; 7 bases match TRBD1. The CDR3 extends over 16 amino acids. J lost 5 bases, V lost 1 base, and 10 bases had no gene match. Germline CDR1 is LNHNV and CDR2 is YYDKDF (reference sequence). CDR3 DNA sequence: TGTGCCACCAGCAGAGGTATAAGGGGGCGCCTCGAGACCCAGTACTTC. This codes for CATSRGIRGRLETQYF.

This clone occurred once. Other DNA sequences within the sample encode an identical CDR3. The chain recombines TRBV6-1 with TRBJ1-2; D call uncertain. Germline V gene lookup returns CDR1 MNHNS and CDR2 SASEGT. V lost 1 base to trimming and J lost 8 bases, with 17 bases between them. The length of the CDR3 is 15 residues. CDR3 loop: CASSEEDESGGGYTF. For the CDR3, the DNA is TGTGCCAGCAGTGAAGAAGACGAGTCAGGTGGAGGCTACACCTTC.

This rearrangement joins TRBV19 to TRBJ2-1; 8 positions match TRBD1. V trimming: 6 bases; J trimming: 8 bases; junction bases outside the gene matches: 6. Germline V gives CDR1 LNHDA, CDR2 SQIVND (reference sequence). This CDR3 comprises 13 residues. CDR3 sequence (DNA): TGTGCCAGTAGCCAGGGGGCGTCTTATGAGCAGTTCTTC. It translates to CASSQGASYEQFF.

The chain couples TRBV19 to TRBJ1-2; 8 bases map to TRBD1. After removal of 3 bases from V and 1 base from J, the junction contained 7 bases not matched to a gene. CDR1 and CDR2 (germline): LNHDA, SQIVND (reference sequence). There are 16 residues in the CDR3. The CDR3 here is CASSIRAGGDNYGYTF. The CDR3 DNA sequence: TGTGCCAGTAGTATCCGCGCAGGGGGCGATAACTATGGCTACACCTTC.

The chain has TRBV30 and TRBJ2-5, with 7 nucleotides matching TRBD1. Germline V CDR1 and CDR2: GTSNPN, SVGIG (reference sequence). The length of the CDR3 is 13 residues. With 0 bases clipped from V and 2 bases from J, the junction kept 0 bases outside the gene matches. As DNA, the CDR3 is TGTGCCTGGAGTGTCAGGGGGCAAGAGACCCAGTACTTC. Translating it yields CAWSVRGQETQYF.

Note on this clone: Other DNA sequences in this sample translate to the same CDR3. The V call is TRBV6-5, the J call TRBJ1-1, with no clear D. The CDR3 length is 13 residues. Looked up from germline, CDR1 is MNHEY and CDR2 is SVGAGI. V lost 0 bases, J lost 2 bases, and 4 bases lay in between. CDR3 DNA sequence: TGTGCCAGCAGTTACTCGAGAAACACTGAAGCTTTCTTT. Translated: CASSYSRNTEAFF.

The gene calls are TRBV2 and TRBJ1-2; 7 bases agree with TRBD1. The germline CDR1 and CDR2 sequences are SNHLY and FYNNEI. The CDR3 extends over 14 amino acids. V gave up 6 bases and J gave up 4 bases; unmatched junction bases: 8. The CDR3 DNA follows: TGTGCCAGCAGGGTCGGACAGGTTGGCTATGGCTACACCTTC. Residues: CASRVGQVGYGYTF.

The chain has TRBV15 and TRBJ1-4, with D possibly TRBD1 on 5 matching bases. CDR1 and CDR2 from the germline V gene are LNHNV and YYDKDF (reference sequence). Trimming cost V 3 bases and J 7 bases, with 15 bases left between them. CDR3 length equals 15 residues. This chain's CDR3 is CATSSGTLGGEKLFF. The DNA of the CDR3 is TGTGCCACCAGCAGCGGGACTCTGGGGGGTGAAAAACTGTTTTTT.

The V call is TRBV28, the J call TRBJ1-5, with D perhaps matching TRBD1 (5 bases). The germline CDR1 and CDR2 sequences are MDHEN and SYDVKM. There are 14 residues in the CDR3. V lost 10 bases and J 4 bases, leaving 17 bases between the germline ends. Here the CDR3 DNA reads TGTGCCACCGACCCCGGGGGGTTAAATCAGCCCCAGCATTTT. This codes for CATDPGGLNQPQHF.

CDR3 DNA sequence: TGTGCCAGCAGCCCGGACAGGGGGCGCATTAAAGAGACCCAGTACTTC. It encodes CASSPDRGRIKETQYF. The J gene is TRBJ2-5, the V gene TRBV7-2; 11 bases map to TRBD1. V dropped 5 bases and J dropped 3; count of bases not matched to a gene: 8. Per germline, CDR1 SGHTA and CDR2 FQGNSA. The CDR3 sequence is 16 residues long.

The V and J genes are TRBV28 and TRBJ1-2; weak D call: TRBD1 (5 bases). There are 12 residues in the CDR3. Germline CDR1 is MDHEN and CDR2 is SYDVKM. Trimming left V 6 bases short and J 10 bases short, with 15 bases between. CDR3 loop: CASSARQRLYTF. The CDR3, as DNA: TGTGCCAGCAGCGCTCGACAGAGACTCTACACCTTC.

The J gene is TRBJ1-5, the V gene TRBV2; 11 bases are shared with TRBD1. There are 14 residues in the CDR3. Trimming cost V 6 bases and J 3 bases; bases outside gene matches: 1. Germline V gene sequence: CDR1 SNHLY, CDR2 FYNNEI. In DNA form, the CDR3 reads TGTGCCAGCAGGGACAGGGGGCACAATCAGCCCCAGCATTTT. Translating it yields CASRDRGHNQPQHF.

This chain connects TRBV19 to TRBJ1-5; 8 bases fit TRBD1. The CDR3 covers 15 residues. Per the germline V gene, CDR1 is LNHDA and CDR2 is SQIVND (reference sequence). The ends lost 4 bases at V and 6 bases at J; junction bases unmatched: 8. The CDR3 loop reads CASSKGLRGPQPQHF. In DNA form, the CDR3 reads TGTGCCAGTAGTAAAGGTCTCAGGGGGCCTCAGCCCCAGCATTTT.

The J gene is TRBJ2-7, the V gene TRBV4-1; D may be TRBD1 (5 bases). Trimming shortened V by 0 bases and J by 3 bases, and 12 bases separated the two germline ends. The CDR3 covers 15 residues. Germline loops: CDR1 MGHRA, CDR2 YSYEKL. CDR3 bases: TGCGCCAGCAGCCAAGATTTTGTCAGGGTCTACGAGCAGTACTTC. Translated, it gives CASSQDFVRVYEQYF.

J is TRBJ2-5 and V is TRBV27, with D tentatively TRBD1 (6 bases). The V and J ends lost 8 bases and 5 bases respectively, with 21 bases between them. Looked up from germline, CDR1 is MNHEY and CDR2 is SMNVEV (reference sequence). The CDR3 runs 15 residues. CDR3 amino acids: CASGDYQGPIETQYF. In nucleotides, the CDR3 is TGTGCCAGCGGAGACTATCAGGGGCCGATCGAGACCCAGTACTTC.

The chain carries TRBV5-4 and TRBJ2-1, with 9 bases lining up with TRBD2. The V and J ends lost 5 bases and 4 bases, in that order; junction bases with no gene match: 10. The CDR3 is 16 amino acids. Germline V lookup: CDR1 SGHNT, CDR2 YYREEE (reference sequence). CDR3: CASSPTISGGYNEQFF. CDR3 nucleotides: TGTGCCAGCAGTCCTACTATTAGCGGGGGATACAATGAGCAGTTCTTC.

V is TRBV18 and J is TRBJ2-5, with 10 bases aligning to TRBD1. This CDR3 spans 14 amino acids. Germline-derived CDR1 and CDR2 are KGHSH and LQKENI. The junction had 4 bases not matched to a gene; V was cut back by 4 bases and J by 5 bases. The DNA for the CDR3 is TGTGCCAGCTCACGTCGACAGGGGGCGGAGACCCAGTACTTC. Protein: CASSRRQGAETQYF.

The V call is TRBV27, the J call TRBJ2-3; D unclear. Per germline, CDR1 MNHEY and CDR2 SMNVEV (reference sequence). The CDR3 is made up of 14 amino acids. V lost 4 bases and J lost 0, with 8 bases in between. Here the CDR3 DNA reads TGTGCCAGCAGTTCTCCGAGAAGCACAGATACGCAGTATTTT. Translating gives CASSSPRSTDTQYF.

V usage is TRBV7-2 and J usage is TRBJ2-1; 9 bases map to TRBD2. This CDR3 spans 14 amino acids. In germline, CDR1 is SGHTA, CDR2 FQGNSA. Germline trimming cut 6 bases from V and 7 bases from J; bases unmatched to any gene: 7. CDR3 bases: TGTGCCAGCAGACCCTTGCGGGGGGGAAATGAGCAGTTCTTC. It codes for CASRPLRGGNEQFF. Full variable domain (rest looked up from reference TRBV7-2 and TRBJ2-1): GAGVSQSPSNKVTEKGKDVELRCDPISGHTALYWYRQSLGQGLEFLIYFQGNSAPDKSGLPSDRFSAERTGGSVSTLTIQRTQQEDSAVYLCASRPLRGGNEQFFGPGTRLTVL.

This clone was picked up one time. The chain joins TRBV4-3 to TRBJ1-1; 8 bases are a match to TRBD1. With V trimmed by 1 base and J by 4 bases, 11 bases remained unmatched. CDR3 length: 17 amino acids. Germline values: CDR1 LGHNA, CDR2 YSLEER. The DNA for the CDR3 is TGCGCCAGCAGCCAAGGATGGACAGGGTTTCTGAGCACTGAAGCTTTCTTT. Translation: CASSQGWTGFLSTEAFF.

This clone was seen a single time. The chain has TRBV19 and TRBJ2-5, with 9 positions matching TRBD2. After removal of 3 bases from V and 4 bases from J, the junction contained 6 bases not matched to a gene. Per germline, CDR1 LNHDA and CDR2 SQIVND (reference sequence). This CDR3 region has 15 residues. This chain's CDR3 is CASSMGLAGAETQYF. In nucleotides, the CDR3 is TGTGCCAGTAGTATGGGACTAGCTGGAGCAGAGACCCAGTACTTC. Complete variable domain (other parts from reference TRBV19 and TRBJ2-5): DGGITQSPKYLFRKEGQNVTLSCEQNLNHDAMYWYRQDPGQGLRLIYYSQIVNDFQKGDIAEGYSVSREKKESFPLTVTSAQKNPTAFYLCASSMGLAGAETQYFGPGTRLLVL.

This chain uses TRBV18 with TRBJ2-1, with a weak D call TRBD2 (5 bases). CDR1 and CDR2 (germline): KGHSH, LQKENI. V gave up 2 bases and J gave up 7 bases, with 12 bases separating them. The CDR3 has 14 amino acids. CDR3 protein: CASSPTASRNEQFF. CDR3 nucleotides: TGTGCCAGCTCACCAACGGCTAGCCGAAATGAGCAGTTCTTC. The full variable domain, rest sourced from reference TRBV18 and TRBJ2-1, is NAGVMQNPRHLVRRRGQEARLRCSPMKGHSHVYWYRQLPEEGLKFMVYLQKENIIDESGMPKERFSAEFPKEGPSILRIQQVVRGDSAAYFCASSPTASRNEQFFGPGTRLTVL.

The chain recombines TRBV5-4 with TRBJ2-5; TRBD1 agrees at 7 bases. V lost 3 bases to trimming and J lost 4 bases; unmatched junction nucleotides: 6. The CDR3 is 14 amino acids. The germline V gene encodes CDR1 SGHNT and CDR2 YYREEE (reference sequence). In nucleotides, the CDR3 is TGTGCCAGCAGCTCAACAGGGGCGGGAGAGACCCAGTACTTC. As protein: CASSSTGAGETQYF. Full variable domain (missing parts from reference TRBV5-4 and TRBJ2-5): ETGVTQSPTHLIKTRGQQVTLRCSSQSGHNTVSWYQQALGQGPQFIFQYYREEENGRGNFPPRFSGLQFPNYSSELNVNALELDDSALYLCASSSTGAGETQYFGPGTRLLVL.